The rows below give T cell receptor beta chains drawn from one sample of a study of Graves' ophthalmopathy and Graves' hyperthyroidism. Via MiXCR, TCRdb re-called the multiplex PCR reads, giving one row per CDR3 protein. The table records some 520,000 distinct CDR3 sequences, 14% of them present only once. The specimen sequenced was blood. These TCRs come from a young woman with Graves' ophthalmopathy. The CDR3 runs from the conserved cysteine through the conserved F or W. D genes are given only for firm matches. Size is stated for part of the rows, as once, few or many counts, or as a class when the clone is expanded.

many | TRBJ2-7 | TRBV28 | TRBD1 | CASSFPRRDSSYEQYF | TGTGCCAGCAGTTTCCCACGCCGGGACAGCTCCTACGAGCAGTACTTC
many | TRBJ1-5 | TRBV11-2 | TRBD1 | CASGQDSNQPQHF | TGTGCCAGCGGACAGGACAGCAATCAGCCCCAGCATTTT
many | TRBJ2-5 | TRBV6-2/TRBV6-3 | NA | CASSYPGFGLGGTQYF | TGTGCCAGCAGTTACCCCGGTTTTGGCCTAGGAGGGACCCAGTACTTC
NA | TRBJ2-7 | TRBV2 | NA | CASSEETVNGEQYF | TGTGCCAGCAGTGAGGAGACGGTCAATGGGGAGCAGTACTTC
few | TRBJ2-2 | TRBV5-1 | TRBD2 | CASKRTSRDTGELFF | TGCGCCAGCAAACGGACTAGCCGTGACACCGGGGAGCTGTTTTTT
many | TRBJ1-2 | TRBV11-1 | NA | CASSPRLTYGYTF | TGTGCCAGCAGCCCCCGGCTGACCTATGGCTACACCTTC
many | TRBJ1-2 | TRBV6-1 | NA | CASSKVENYGYTF | TGTGCCAGCAGCAAGGTGGAGAACTATGGCTACACCTTC
many | TRBJ1-2 | TRBV29-1 | TRBD1 | CSVTPTGKDYGHTF | TGCAGCGTGACCCCGACAGGGAAAGACTATGGCCACACCTTC
many | TRBJ2-3 | TRBV11-2 | TRBD2 | CASSLTSGGVPTQYF | TGTGCCAGCAGCCTGACTAGCGGGGGGGTGCCCACGCAGTATTTT
many | TRBJ1-6 | TRBV11-2 | TRBD1 | CASSPPGQISPLHF | TGTGCCAGCAGCCCGCCGGGACAGATTTCACCCCTCCACTTT
many | TRBJ2-7 | TRBV3-1 | TRBD2 | CASSQVRASGSYEQYF | TGTGCCAGCAGCCAAGTACGGGCTAGCGGATCCTACGAGCAGTACTTC
many | TRBJ2-2 | TRBV6-5 | NA | CASRSRQGGPGELFF | TGTGCCAGCAGATCTCGACAGGGAGGGCCCGGGGAGCTGTTTTTT
few | TRBJ1-2 | TRBV3-1 | NA | CASSPERLQSARIYGYTF | TGTGCCAGCAGCCCTGAAAGATTACAGAGCGCGAGGATCTATGGCTACACCTTC
many | TRBJ2-7 | TRBV6-1 | TRBD1 | CASSEFGTGVPYEQYF | TGTGCCAGCAGTGAATTTGGGACAGGGGTTCCCTACGAGCAGTACTTC
many | TRBJ2-5 | TRBV20-1 | TRBD2 | CSARKPGRLAGGLGTQYF | TGCAGTGCTAGAAAACCCGGTCGACTAGCGGGGGGACTTGGGACCCAGTACTTC
few | TRBJ1-2 | TRBV6-1 | NA | CASSPAHGAYGYTF | TGTGCCAGCAGTCCGGCCCATGGGGCCTATGGCTACACCTTC
many | TRBJ2-7 | TRBV2 | NA | CASSPVGGEIYEQYF | TGTGCCAGCAGCCCTGTAGGAGGGGAGATCTACGAGCAGTACTTC
many | TRBJ1-1 | TRBV18 | NA | CASSARQWDTEAFF | TGTGCCAGCTCAGCACGACAGTGGGATACTGAAGCTTTCTTT
NA | TRBJ2-7 | TRBV7-8 | NA | CASLVTGDDEQYF | TGTGCCAGCCTCGTCACGGGAGACGACGAGCAGTACTTC
many | TRBJ2-7 | TRBV29-1 | NA | CRVEGLRGSSYEQYF | TGCAGGGTGGAGGGTCTGAGGGGGTCCTCCTACGAGCAGTACTTC
NA | TRBJ1-5 | TRBV2 | TRBD1 | CASSDGGTGGNPGNQPQHF | TGTGCCAGCAGTGATGGGGGGACAGGGGGAAATCCGGGAAATCAGCCCCAGCATTTT
many | TRBJ2-5 | TRBV12-3/TRBV12-4 | NA | CASSFQGSETQYF | TGTGCCAGCAGCTTTCAGGGGTCAGAGACCCAGTACTTC
NA | TRBJ1-1 | TRBV6-2/TRBV6-3 | NA | CASSPGVQTEAFF | TGTGCCAGCAGCCCAGGGGTTCAAACTGAAGCTTTCTTT
many | TRBJ1-1 | TRBV12-3/TRBV12-4 | NA | CASSFFADLNTEAFF | TGTGCCAGCAGTTTCTTCGCAGATCTGAACACTGAAGCTTTCTTT
NA | TRBJ2-7 | TRBV2 | NA | CASSEYRSVTYEQYF | TGTGCCAGCAGTGAATACAGGAGCGTGACCTACGAGCAGTACTTC
many | TRBJ1-2 | TRBV19 | NA | CASSINYGYTF | TGTGCCAGCAGTATTAACTATGGCTACACCTTC
many | TRBJ2-2 | TRBV5-1 | NA | CASSTFEASGTGELFF | TGCGCCAGCAGCACCTTCGAGGCGTCGGGCACCGGGGAGCTGTTTTTT
NA | TRBJ1-1 | TRBV6-1 | NA | CASRTQGGPEAFF | TGTGCCAGCAGGACACAGGGAGGCCCTGAAGCTTTCTTT
many | TRBJ2-5 | TRBV20-1 | NA | CSAPPGVPETQYF | TGCAGTGCACCCCCTGGGGTCCCAGAGACCCAGTACTTC
NA | TRBJ2-7 | TRBV4-1 | TRBD1 | CASSPVDRNIEQYF | TGCGCCAGCAGCCCGGTGGACAGGAATATCGAGCAGTACTTC
many | TRBJ1-2 | TRBV15 | NA | CATSPTHRDPYGYTF | TGTGCCACCAGCCCGACCCACAGGGACCCGTATGGCTACACCTTC
NA | TRBJ2-2 | TRBV5-1 | NA | CASSVDRSSNTGELFF | TGCGCCAGCAGCGTCGACAGGAGCTCGAACACCGGGGAGCTGTTTTTT
NA | TRBJ1-6 | TRBV12-3/TRBV12-4 | TRBD1 | CASSSGQVNSPLHF | TGTGCCAGCAGTTCGGGACAGGTTAATTCACCCCTCCACTTT
many | TRBJ2-7 | TRBV12-3/TRBV12-4 | NA | CASTPSGNYEQYF | TGTGCCAGCACCCCCTCGGGGAACTACGAGCAGTACTTC
many | TRBJ2-5 | TRBV9 | TRBD1 | CASSVGTGGFGETQYF | TGTGCCAGCAGCGTAGGGACAGGGGGTTTTGGAGAGACCCAGTACTTC
many | TRBJ2-7 | TRBV2 | TRBD1 | CASEYTGVGSYEQYF | TGTGCCAGCGAATACACAGGGGTTGGTTCCTACGAGCAGTACTTC
many | TRBJ2-7 | TRBV29-1 | NA | CSVEFLGVSSYEQYF | TGCAGCGTTGAATTCCTTGGGGTCTCTTCCTACGAGCAGTACTTC
NA | TRBJ1-2 | TRBV6-1 | NA | CASSEPGRRDDYGYTF | TGTGCCAGCAGTGAACCGGGACGACGGGACGACTATGGCTACACCTTC
many | TRBJ1-5 | TRBV27 | NA | CASSLSDSNQPQHF | TGTGCCAGCAGTTTATCAGACAGCAATCAGCCCCAGCATTTT
many | TRBJ2-7 | TRBV24-1 | TRBD2 | CATSDRAGAIYEQYF | TGTGCCACCAGTGATAGAGCGGGAGCCATCTACGAGCAGTACTTC